The 16 T cell receptor beta chains in this list originate from one sample, sequenced in a study of T cell repertoires in cytomegalovirus infection. TCRdb re-called the reads with MiXCR, one entry per CDR3 protein. This repertoire shows over 250,000 distinct CDR3 sequences, about 25% found once; its top ten account for approximately 15%. Sequenced input: PBMCs. These receptors were collected from a human donor in good health (CMV status not recorded). Some clones in this sample may be carry-over from other donors' samples.

This clonotype was observed at least ten times. The chain is built from TRBV7-2 and TRBJ1-5; D remains ambiguous. The CDR3 covers 12 residues. Germline V CDR1 and CDR2: SGHTA, FQGNSA. Trimming left V 2 bases short and J 6 bases short, with 5 bases between. The CDR3 region is CASSLQGQPQHF. The CDR3 coding sequence is TGTGCCAGCAGCTTACAAGGTCAGCCCCAGCATTTT.

The rearrangement uses TRBV5-1 and TRBJ2-2; D is possibly TRBD2 (6 bases). V was pared by 4 bases and J by 7 bases, with 8 bases between. The CDR3 totals 12 residues. Germline loops: CDR1 SGHRS, CDR2 YFSETQ. As DNA, the CDR3 is TGCGCCAGCAGCCGGGAGCTCGGGGAGCTGTTTTTT. Residues: CASSRELGELFF.

This clonotype was recorded a few times. This chain uses TRBV29-1 with TRBJ1-1, with 7 bases aligning to TRBD1. This CDR3 is 13 amino acids long. The V gene end was trimmed by 5 bases and the J gene end by 1 base; junction bases not matched to a gene: 4. From germline, CDR1 is SQVTM and CDR2 ANQGSEA. The DNA of the CDR3 is TGCAGCGTTTCAGGACAGGCGAACACTGAAGCTTTCTTT. Residues: CSVSGQANTEAFF.

This chain connects TRBV18 to TRBJ2-5; D remains unclear. Looked up from germline, CDR1 is KGHSH and CDR2 is LQKENI. The CDR3 sequence is 16 residues long. V gave up 6 bases and J gave up 0 bases, with 17 bases separating them. CDR3 protein: CASSQNTGSYQETQYF. CDR3 coding DNA: TGTGCCAGCTCTCAGAACACCGGGTCGTACCAAGAGACCCAGTACTTC.

The chain employs TRBV14 and TRBJ2-7; 11 nucleotides agree with TRBD1. This CDR3 contains 15 residues. Per germline, CDR1 SGHDN and CDR2 FVKESK. J gave up 7 bases and V 4 bases, and 9 bases lay outside the gene matches. The CDR3 sequence: CASSPVGQGAWEQYF. CDR3 DNA: TGTGCCAGCAGCCCCGTTGGACAGGGGGCTTGGGAGCAGTACTTC.

The chain carries TRBV5-6 and TRBJ2-7; a weak D match, TRBD1 (6 bases). The germline V and J ends were trimmed by 1 base and 4 bases, with 15 bases remaining between them. In germline, CDR1 is SGHDT, CDR2 YYEEEE. This CDR3 spans 15 amino acids. Here the CDR3 DNA reads TGTGCCAGCAGCTTGCAACAGGGAATATTGTACGAGCAGTACTTC. Residues: CASSLQQGILYEQYF.

The chain has TRBV28 and TRBJ1-1, with unresolved D. V lost 2 bases and J 5 bases, leaving 12 bases between the germline ends. CDR3 size: 14 residues. Germline V gene lookup returns CDR1 MDHEN and CDR2 SYDVKM. For the CDR3, the DNA is TGTGCCAGCAGTTTAGGCAGGAGGGATACTGAAGCTTTCTTT. Encoded protein: CASSLGRRDTEAFF.

This chain connects TRBV6-6 to TRBJ1-4; unclear D gene. V was shortened by 7 bases and J by 13 bases, with 16 bases between the two germline ends. This CDR3 has 12 amino acids. CDR1 MNHNY and CDR2 SVGAGI come from the germline V gene (reference sequence). The CDR3, as DNA: TGTGCCAGCAATGGACGCCTAATAGGACTGTTTTTT. Its translation: CASNGRLIGLFF.

This clonotype was detected ten times or more. This chain uses TRBV7-8 with TRBJ2-7; D may be TRBD2 (6 bases). Germline loops: CDR1 SGHVS, CDR2 FQNEAQ. The CDR3 loop spans 15 amino acids. Deletions cut 5 bases from V and 3 bases from J, with 17 bases between. The CDR3 reads CASSARGGKVYEQYF. CDR3 nucleotides: TGTGCCAGCAGCGCAAGAGGCGGGAAGGTCTACGAGCAGTACTTC.

V and J are TRBV20-1 and TRBJ2-7; 13 positions match TRBD2. The ends lost 6 bases at V and 1 base at J; junction bases unmatched: 3. The CDR3 loop spans 14 amino acids. Per the germline V gene, CDR1 is DFQATT and CDR2 is SNEGSKA (reference sequence). This chain's CDR3 is CSAPGLAGSYEQYF. In DNA form, the CDR3 reads TGCAGTGCGCCGGGACTAGCGGGATCCTACGAGCAGTACTTC.

Only a few counts were recorded for this clonotype. The chain has TRBV28 and TRBJ2-5; D gene unclear. Trimming left V 3 bases short and J 2 bases short, with 10 bases between. The CDR3 loop spans 14 amino acids. CDR1 MDHEN and CDR2 SYDVKM come from the germline V gene. CDR3 DNA: TGTGCCAGCAGTTTTTGGCAAGATCAAGAGACCCAGTACTTC. Its protein is CASSFWQDQETQYF.

This clonotype occurred many times. V gene TRBV7-2 combines with J gene TRBJ2-1; D tentatively reads TRBD1 or TRBD2 (5 bases each). CDR3 length: 16 residues. V lost 0 bases and J 2 bases, leaving 11 bases between the germline ends. Germline V CDR1 and CDR2: SGHTA, FQGNSA. CDR3 loop: CASSLALGPAYNEQFF. For the CDR3, the DNA is TGTGCCAGCAGCTTAGCCTTGGGACCGGCCTACAATGAGCAGTTCTTC.

This clonotype has at least ten counts. The gene calls are TRBV28 and TRBJ2-1, with unresolved D. The CDR3 totals 15 residues. Germline V lookup: CDR1 MDHEN, CDR2 SYDVKM. V gave up 8 bases and J gave up 0 bases, with 14 bases separating them. The CDR3 DNA reads TGTGCCAGCGTCTTGGGCGAGAGCTCCTACAATGAGCAGTTCTTC. Its translation: CASVLGESSYNEQFF.

The chain employs TRBV7-2 and TRBJ2-3; the D is unclear. The length of the CDR3 is 13 residues. The V end lost 5 bases, the J end lost 1 base, and 7 bases lay between the germline ends. In germline, CDR1 is SGHTA, CDR2 FQGNSA. The CDR3: CASSRFGTDTQYF. In nucleotides, the CDR3 is TGTGCCAGCAGCCGTTTCGGCACAGATACGCAGTATTTT. The whole variable domain, remainder taken from reference TRBV7-2 and TRBJ2-3, is GAGVSQSPSNKVTEKGKDVELRCDPISGHTALYWYRQSLGQGLEFLIYFQGNSAPDKSGLPSDRFSAERTGGSVSTLTIQRTQQEDSAVYLCASSRFGTDTQYFGPGTRLTVL.

The V call is TRBV27, the J call TRBJ2-7; D might be TRBD1 (6 bases). There are 13 residues in the CDR3. Per germline, CDR1 MNHEY and CDR2 SMNVEV (reference sequence). The ends were cut back, 5 bases at V and 6 bases at J, with 14 bases in the middle. CDR3 coding DNA: TGTGCCAGCAGTACCATCCGCAGGGGCGAGCAGTACTTC. It codes for CASSTIRRGEQYF.

The V and J genes are TRBV2 and TRBJ2-1; D may be TRBD2 (6 bases). V was trimmed by 6 bases and J by 1 base, leaving 16 bases between them. Per the germline V gene, CDR1 is SNHLY and CDR2 is FYNNEI. The CDR3 covers 16 residues. The CDR3 loop is CASSSGVLRSYNEQFF. DNA of the CDR3: TGTGCCAGCAGCTCGGGGGTCTTGAGGTCCTACAATGAGCAGTTCTTC.